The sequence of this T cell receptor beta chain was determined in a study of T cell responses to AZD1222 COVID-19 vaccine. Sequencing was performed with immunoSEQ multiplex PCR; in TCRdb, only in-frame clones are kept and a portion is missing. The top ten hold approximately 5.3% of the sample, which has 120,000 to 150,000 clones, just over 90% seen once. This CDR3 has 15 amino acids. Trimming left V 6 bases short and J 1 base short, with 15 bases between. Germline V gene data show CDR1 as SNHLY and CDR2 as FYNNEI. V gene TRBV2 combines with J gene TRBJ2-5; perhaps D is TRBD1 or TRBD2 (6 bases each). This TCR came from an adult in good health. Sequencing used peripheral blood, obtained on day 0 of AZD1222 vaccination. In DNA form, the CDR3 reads TGTGCCAGCAGCGGTTGGGGGGCGCCCCAAGAGACCCAGTACTTC. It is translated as CASSGWGAPQETQYF.